This passage covers 14 T cell receptor beta chains from one sample sequenced in a study of molecular identifiers for immune sequencing clone quantification. TCRdb redid the calling of the PCR reads with MiXCR, one entry per CDR3 protein. This table has approximately 680,000 distinct CDR3 sequences, approximately 24% appearing once. Material: naive CD8+ T cells from blood, with Jurkat cell RNA spiked in. The subset is: FACS-sorted CD8+CD4-CCR7+CD45RA+ naive T cells. These receptors were obtained from a human donor in good health. Some libraries in this study had Jurkat cell RNA spiked in.

This clonotype is a singleton in its sample. One junction end does not reproduce the germline sequence, and a read error may be involved. The chain combines TRBV2 with TRBJ2-3; 8 bases align to TRBD2. Per the germline V gene, CDR1 is SNHLY and CDR2 is FYNNEI. There are 18 residues in the CDR3. The chain's CDR3 is CAGSEWVVREVSSDTQYF. The CDR3, as DNA: TGTGCCGGCAGTGAATGGGTAGTGCGGGAGGTATCATCGGATACGCAGTATTTT.

The rearrangement uses TRBV20-1 and TRBJ2-7; tentatively, D is TRBD1 (6 bases). Germline CDR1 is DFQATT and CDR2 is SNEGSKA (reference sequence). There are 15 residues in the CDR3. V lost 6 bases to trimming and J lost 4 bases, with 22 bases between them. The CDR3 here is CSAQEEDSGLYEQYF. The CDR3 coding sequence is TGCAGTGCCCAAGAAGAGGACAGTGGGCTGTACGAGCAGTACTTC.

This clonotype came up many times. The chain uses TRBV28 and TRBJ2-3; D is uncertain. CDR1 is MDHEN and CDR2 is SYDVKM in the germline V gene. The CDR3 consists of 14 residues. V gave up 5 bases and J gave up 1 base, with 10 bases separating them. Here the CDR3 reads CASSLASRTDTQYF. The CDR3 coding sequence is TGTGCCAGCAGTCTTGCCTCTCGCACAGATACGCAGTATTTT.

The chain is built from TRBV4-3 and TRBJ2-3; TRBD2 agrees at 9 bases. Germline values: CDR1 LGHNA, CDR2 YSLEER. The CDR3 contains 18 residues. The V segment lost 4 bases and the J segment 0 bases; nucleotides outside the gene matches: 11. The CDR3 nucleotides read TGCGCCAGCAGCCTGGAGGCTAGCGGGGAGGCCAGCACAGATACGCAGTATTTT. It is translated as CASSLEASGEASTDTQYF.

This clonotype appeared many times. The gene calls are TRBV7-9 and TRBJ1-4, with 9 bases identical to TRBD1. Germline V gene data show CDR1 as SEHNR and CDR2 as FQNEAQ (reference sequence). V was clipped by 5 bases and J by 3 bases; unmatched bases: 7. The CDR3 is 16 residues long. In nucleotides, the CDR3 is TGTGCCAGCAGCCGGGACAGGGAAAGAGCTAATGAAAAACTGTTTTTT. It is translated as CASSRDRERANEKLFF.

V usage is TRBV4-1 and J usage is TRBJ1-5; possibly TRBD1 for D (5 bases). The CDR3 covers 16 residues. Germline CDR1 reads MGHRA; CDR2 reads YSYEKL. Trimming took off 2 bases at V and 7 bases at J, with 18 bases between the two ends. CDR3 sequence (DNA): TGCGCCAGCAGCCAATTCATGACAGTATCAACCCAGCCCCAGCATTTT. It yields the protein CASSQFMTVSTQPQHF.

This clonotype was seen a few times. The chain joins TRBV20-1 to TRBJ2-7; TRBD2 agrees at 10 bases. Germline V gene sequence: CDR1 DFQATT, CDR2 SNEGSKA (reference sequence). The CDR3 runs to 15 residues. Unmatched junction bases numbered 11, after V lost 5 bases and J lost 4 bases. The CDR3 loop is CSAPVPGLAVYEQYF. CDR3 bases: TGCAGTGCTCCAGTACCCGGACTAGCGGTTTACGAGCAGTACTTC.

This clonotype was observed a few times. The chain has TRBV30 and TRBJ1-2; D gene ambiguous. The CDR3 totals 12 residues. From germline, CDR1 is GTSNPN and CDR2 SVGIG (reference sequence). Trimming took off 7 bases at V and 2 bases at J, with 11 bases between the two ends. Here the CDR3 reads CASREFNYGYTF. CDR3 DNA sequence: TGTGCCTCCCGCGAATTCAACTATGGCTACACCTTC. The entire variable domain, with the rest obtained from reference TRBV30 and TRBJ1-2, is as follows: SQTIHQWPATLVQPVGSPLSLECTVEGTSNPNLYWYRQAAGRGLQLLFYSVGIGQISSEVPQNLSASRPQDRQFILSSKKLLLSDSGFYLCASREFNYGYTFGSGTRLTVV.

This clonotype was observed a single time. This chain links TRBV5-6 with TRBJ1-2; no reliable D call. The CDR3 is made up of 15 amino acids. The V and J ends lost 4 bases and 4 bases respectively, with 17 bases between them. The germline gives CDR1 SGHDT, CDR2 YYEEEE. The CDR3 here is CASSTGRLYLYGYTF. CDR3 nucleotide sequence: TGTGCCAGCAGCACCGGGCGATTGTATCTCTATGGCTACACCTTC.

This clonotype was picked up many times. V usage is TRBV7-9 and J usage is TRBJ2-4, with 12 bases identical to TRBD1. V gave up 2 bases and J gave up 6 bases; unmatched junction bases: 5. The germline gives CDR1 SEHNR, CDR2 FQNEAQ (reference sequence). The CDR3 consists of 16 residues. In DNA form, the CDR3 reads TGTGCCAGCAGCTTATCGGGACAGGGGGCCGGAAACATTCAGTACTTC. Translation gives CASSLSGQGAGNIQYF.

To note about this clonotype: This clone may be a read error of a much larger clone one base away. The chain joins TRBV2 to TRBJ2-3, with 7 bases fitting TRBD1. The CDR3 spans 13 residues. Germline CDR1 is SNHLY and CDR2 is FYNNEI. The CDR3: CVSRGTAQDTQYF. The CDR3 DNA follows: TGTGTCAGCAGAGGGACAGCCCAAGATACGCAGTATTTT. The entire variable domain, with the rest obtained from reference TRBV2 and TRBJ2-3, is as follows: EPEVTQTPSHQVTQMGQEVILRCVPISNHLYFYWYRQILGQKVEFLVSFYNNEISEKSEIFDDQFSVERPDGSNFTLKIRSTKLEDSAMYFCVSRGTAQDTQYFGPGTRLTVL.

A remark on this clonotype: This likely comes from a read error, as the CDR3 has no conserved phenylalanine or tryptophan at its end. The chain couples TRBV27 to TRBJ2-1; D not resolved. Germline loops: CDR1 MNHEY, CDR2 SMNVEV (reference sequence). The CDR3 is 14 amino acids. V lost 5 bases to trimming and J lost 4 bases, with 12 bases between them. The CDR3 region is CASSPGTPYNEQFS. The CDR3 DNA reads as TGTGCCAGCAGTCCCGGTACCCCTTACAATGAGCAGTTCTCC.

This clonotype was observed a handful of times. One end of the junction is discordant with germline, which a read error may explain. This chain joins TRBV9 and TRBJ1-5; 8 bases agree with TRBD1. The CDR3 runs to 14 residues. CDR1 is SGDLS and CDR2 is YYNGEE in the germline V gene. The CDR3 loop reads CASSEDRANRPQHF. The CDR3 DNA is TGTGCCAGCAGTGAGGACAGGGCAAATCGGCCCCAGCATTTT.

In this sample, this clonotype turned up many times. The rearrangement joins TRBV9 to TRBJ2-2; D not certain. CDR3 length: 16 amino acids. The germline V and J ends were trimmed by 2 bases and 1 base, with 12 bases remaining between them. Germline loops: CDR1 SGDLS, CDR2 YYNGEE. CDR3 protein: CASSVGSLWNTGELFF. The DNA for the CDR3 is TGTGCCAGCAGCGTGGGGTCGCTGTGGAACACCGGGGAGCTGTTTTTT.